The 5 T cell receptor beta chains presented below share a single source sample, sequenced in a study of cytomegalovirus exposure and HLA in healthy donors. Researchers ran the PCR with 60 Vbeta and 13 Jbeta primers. The method was immunoSEQ multiplex PCR; TCRdb's version includes in-frame clones alone and lacks a portion of them. In the table there are 220,000 or so clones, approximately 68% of which are singletons. The sequenced sample consisted of PBMCs. The receptor source for this set is a young woman in good health and CMV-seronegative.

A note on this clone: The junction shows a germline mismatch at one end, possibly a read error. The chain is built from TRBV4-1 and TRBJ1-5; no clear D gene. CDR3 length: 13 amino acids. Germline lookup yields CDR1 MGHRA and CDR2 YSYEKL. This chain's CDR3 is CASSQEVGLPQHF. CDR3 DNA: TGTGCCAGCAGCCAAGAGGTTGGACTGCCCCAGCATTTT.

This chain joins TRBV2 and TRBJ2-2; 10 bases agree with TRBD2. CDR1 SNHLY and CDR2 FYNNEI come from the germline V gene. The ends lost 10 bases at V and 3 bases at J; junction bases unmatched: 8. CDR3 size: 15 residues. CDR3 sequence: CAIPSGREDTGELFF. CDR3 in DNA: TGTGCCATCCCTAGCGGGAGAGAGGACACCGGGGAGCTGTTTTTT.

The chain couples TRBV30 to TRBJ1-1; 12 bases are shared with TRBD1. J gave up 6 bases and V 0 bases, and 8 bases lay outside the gene matches. Germline CDR1 and CDR2: GTSNPN and SVGIG (reference sequence). The length of the CDR3 is 16 residues. The CDR3 bases are TGTGCCTGGAGTGTTTCCGGGACAGGGGGCGGATCTGAAGCTTTCTTT. Translation: CAWSVSGTGGGSEAFF.

The chain has TRBV11-2 and TRBJ2-7, with 7 positions matching TRBD1. Germline loops: CDR1 SGHAT, CDR2 FQNNGV. Trimming at V came to 1 base and at J to 2 bases, leaving 11 bases not matched to a gene. The CDR3 totals 17 residues. The CDR3 sequence: CASSLGPSGTVPYEQYF. As DNA, the CDR3 is TGTGCCAGCAGCTTAGGTCCCTCCGGGACAGTTCCCTACGAGCAGTACTTC.

This chain joins TRBV5-6 and TRBJ1-2, with a possible D match to TRBD1 (6 bases). Germline CDR1 reads SGHDT; CDR2 reads YYEEEE. This CDR3 spans 13 amino acids. Trimming took off 5 bases at V and 4 bases at J, with 12 bases between the two ends. The chain's CDR3 is CASRTTGSYGYTF. CDR3 nucleotides: TGTGCCAGCAGGACTACAGGGTCCTATGGCTACACCTTC.